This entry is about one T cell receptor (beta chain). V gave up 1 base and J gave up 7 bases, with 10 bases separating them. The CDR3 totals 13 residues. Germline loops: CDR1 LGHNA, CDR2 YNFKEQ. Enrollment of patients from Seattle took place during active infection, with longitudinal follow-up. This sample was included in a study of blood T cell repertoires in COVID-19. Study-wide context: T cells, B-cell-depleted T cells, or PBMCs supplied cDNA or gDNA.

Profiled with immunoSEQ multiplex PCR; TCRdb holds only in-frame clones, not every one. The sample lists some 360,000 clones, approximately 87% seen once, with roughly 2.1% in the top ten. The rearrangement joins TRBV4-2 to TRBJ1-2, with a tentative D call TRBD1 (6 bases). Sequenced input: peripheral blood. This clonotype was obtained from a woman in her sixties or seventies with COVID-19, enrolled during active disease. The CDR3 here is CASSQVAGAGYTF. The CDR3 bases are TGTGCCAGCAGCCAAGTGGCAGGGGCTGGCTACACCTTC.